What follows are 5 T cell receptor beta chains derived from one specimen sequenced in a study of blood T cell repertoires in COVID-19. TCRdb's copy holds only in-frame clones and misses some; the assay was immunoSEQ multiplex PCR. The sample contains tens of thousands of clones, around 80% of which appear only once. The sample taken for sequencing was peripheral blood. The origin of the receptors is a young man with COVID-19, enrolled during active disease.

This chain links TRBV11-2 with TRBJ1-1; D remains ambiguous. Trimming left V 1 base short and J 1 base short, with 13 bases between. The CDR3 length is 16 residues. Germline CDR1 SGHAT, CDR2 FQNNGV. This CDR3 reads CASSLAWAGQNTEAFF. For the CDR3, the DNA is TGTGCCAGCAGCTTAGCATGGGCAGGCCAGAACACTGAAGCTTTCTTT.

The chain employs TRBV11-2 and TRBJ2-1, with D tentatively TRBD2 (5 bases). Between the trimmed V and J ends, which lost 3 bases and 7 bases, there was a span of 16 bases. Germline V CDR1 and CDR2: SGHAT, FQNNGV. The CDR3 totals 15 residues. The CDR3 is CASSLSGIRGNEQFF. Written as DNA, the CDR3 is TGTGCCAGCAGCTTGAGCGGAATTAGAGGGAATGAGCAGTTCTTC.

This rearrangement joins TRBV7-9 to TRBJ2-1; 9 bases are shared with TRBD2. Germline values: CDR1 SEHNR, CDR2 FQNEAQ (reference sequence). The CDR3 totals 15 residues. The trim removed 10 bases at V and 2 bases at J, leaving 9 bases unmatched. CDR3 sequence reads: CANPSEREAYNEQFF. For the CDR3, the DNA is TGTGCCAACCCAAGTGAGCGGGAGGCCTACAATGAGCAGTTCTTC.

The CDR3 here is CAITSGGTEAFF. CDR3 DNA sequence: TGTGCCATCACCTCCGGGGGTACTGAAGCTTTCTTT. The chain couples TRBV10-3 to TRBJ1-1; perhaps TRBD1 as D (5 bases). The CDR3 runs to 12 residues. Germline V gene data show CDR1 as ENHRY and CDR2 as SYGVKD. V shed 7 bases and J shed 5 bases, with 11 bases lying between them.

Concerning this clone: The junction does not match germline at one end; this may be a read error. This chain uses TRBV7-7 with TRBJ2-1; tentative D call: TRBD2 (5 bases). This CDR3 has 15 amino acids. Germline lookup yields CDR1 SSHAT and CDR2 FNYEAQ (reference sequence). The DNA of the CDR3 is TGTGCTAGCAGCTTAGGTGCGGGCGAAATCAATGAGCAGTTCTTC. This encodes CASSLGAGEINEQFF.